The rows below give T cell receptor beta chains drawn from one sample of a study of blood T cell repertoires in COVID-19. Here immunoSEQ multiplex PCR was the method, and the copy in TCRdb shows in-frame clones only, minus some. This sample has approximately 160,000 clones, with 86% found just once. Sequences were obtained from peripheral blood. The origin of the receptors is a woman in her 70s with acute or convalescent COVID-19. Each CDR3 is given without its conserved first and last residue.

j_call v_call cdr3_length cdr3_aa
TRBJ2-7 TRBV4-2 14 ASSPRLAGFSYEQY
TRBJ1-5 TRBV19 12 ASSIKQSNQPQH
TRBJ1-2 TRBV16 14 ASSQSREDGGYGYT
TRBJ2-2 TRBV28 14 ASSLWGGVTTGELF
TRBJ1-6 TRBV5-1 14 ASSASGQGQNSPLH
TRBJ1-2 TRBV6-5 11 ASRTGSNYGYT
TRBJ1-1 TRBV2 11 ASSESGGPEAF
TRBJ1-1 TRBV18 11 ASSRDTNTEAF
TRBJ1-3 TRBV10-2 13 ASSESRSTGNTIY
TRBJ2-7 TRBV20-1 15 SASFAGLAGVPYEQY
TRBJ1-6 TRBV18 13 ASSPTPKGNSPLH
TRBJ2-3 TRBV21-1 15 ASSKLGRGTRTDTQY
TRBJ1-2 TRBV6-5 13 ASSYSIYQAYGYT
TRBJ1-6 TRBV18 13 ASSPQHSYNSPLH
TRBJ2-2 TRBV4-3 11 ASSQEAAGELF
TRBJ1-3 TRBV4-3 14 ASSQADRDSGNTIY
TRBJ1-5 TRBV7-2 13 ASSFYRDTNQPQH
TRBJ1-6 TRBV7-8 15 ASSLRGGSSYNSPLH
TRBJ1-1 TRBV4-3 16 ASSQFPGQRMRISEAF
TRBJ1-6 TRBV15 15 ATSRDRSAGGNSPLH
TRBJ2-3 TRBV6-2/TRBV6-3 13 ASSSGTRRPDTQY
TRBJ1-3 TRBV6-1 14 ASSESGNLSGNTIY
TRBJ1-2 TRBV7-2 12 ASSLDAVRVGYT
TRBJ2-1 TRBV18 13 ASSAQWTGADEQF
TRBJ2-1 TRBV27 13 ASSPLAGLRHEQF
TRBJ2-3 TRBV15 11 ATSRDREDTQY
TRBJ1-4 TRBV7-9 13 ASSLDGTGNEKLF
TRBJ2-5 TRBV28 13 ASSSPGTAEETQY
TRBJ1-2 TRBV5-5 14 ASSPQGVVLIYGYT
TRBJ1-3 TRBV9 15 ASSVGVGLGSGNTIY
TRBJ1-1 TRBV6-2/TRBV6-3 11 ASSTLGVTEAF
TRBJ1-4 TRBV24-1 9 ATSAGEKLF
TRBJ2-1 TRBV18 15 ASSSPLGQGMGNEQF
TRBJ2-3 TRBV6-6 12 ASRRLGGSDTQY
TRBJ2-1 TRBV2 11 ASKLWGGDEQF
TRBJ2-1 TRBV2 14 ASSEIQGFVNNEQF
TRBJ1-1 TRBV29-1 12 SVGPGQGNTEAF
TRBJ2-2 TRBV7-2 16 ASSLDIAGGTGTGELF
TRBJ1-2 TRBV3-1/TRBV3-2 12 ASSQVGQGAGYT
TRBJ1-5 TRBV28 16 ASSPFGGWDEENQPQH
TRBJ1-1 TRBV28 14 ASRPTGGPMNTEAF
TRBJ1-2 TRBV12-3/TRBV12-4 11 ASRGTANYGYT
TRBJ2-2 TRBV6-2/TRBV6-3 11 ASSQDSTGELF
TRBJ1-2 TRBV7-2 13 ASSPQGGQRYGYT
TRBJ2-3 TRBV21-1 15 ASSKGEGQGSEDTQY
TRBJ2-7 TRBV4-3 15 ASSQGVSGGSSYEQY
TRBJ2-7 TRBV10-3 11 AISGASGYEQY
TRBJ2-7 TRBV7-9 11 ASSDSLAYEQY
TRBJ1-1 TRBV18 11 ASSPLADTEAF
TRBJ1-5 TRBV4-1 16 ASSQDSPTTSPLGSQH
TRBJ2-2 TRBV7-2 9 ASSFRTVLF
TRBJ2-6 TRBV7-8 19 ASSSGGYVGRGSSGANVLT
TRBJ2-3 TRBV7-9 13 ASSLGQGRSDTQY
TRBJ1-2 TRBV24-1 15 ATSDSPGQGDLYGYT
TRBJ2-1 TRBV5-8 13 ASSSGQYSYNEQF